This T cell receptor beta chain was obtained from a study of CD8+CD57+ T cells in acquired aplastic anemia. At the level of the study: Sorted CD4+ and CD8+ cells gave an average of approximately 3 ug of DNA. The study's findings and limits: Patients showed no significant difference from controls in CD8+ Simpson's diversity.

Germline-derived CDR1 and CDR2 are SGDLS and YYNGEE. The ends were cut back, 4 bases at V and 6 bases at J, with 21 bases in the middle. This CDR3 is 16 amino acids long. Template material for TCR beta VDJ and CDR3 profiling consisted of genomic DNA. MiXCR was run by TCRdb on the reads, yielding one entry per CDR3 protein. Seen here are a few hundred thousand distinct CDR3 sequences, 61% observed once, and the top ten hold about 29%. In regard to this clonotype: Its antigen is unknown.

The J gene is TRBJ2-3, the V gene TRBV9; tentatively, D is TRBD1 (10 bases). Sequencing input: sorted CD4+, CD8+, or CD8+CD57+ T cells (not recorded which) from PBMCs. This TCR was recovered from a human donor in good health. The CDR3 DNA reads TGTGCCAGCAGCCCGGGACAGGGGCTAGCGGGGGATACGCAGTATTTT. It is translated as CASSPGQGLAGDTQYF.